This TCR beta chain was retrieved from a study of identical twins. Study-wide results and caveats: Sequences that were out-of-frame, alpha and twin-shared displayed an excess of low generation probability. The models gave estimates that fell short of the out-of-frame TCR alpha sharing seen in monozygotic twins.

The V end lost 3 bases, the J end lost 2 bases, and 17 bases lay between the germline ends. The length of the CDR3 is 16 residues. Per germline, CDR1 DFQATT and CDR2 SNEGSKA (reference sequence). Comments on this clonotype: Its target is not known.

MiXCR, applied by TCRdb to the 5' RACE reads, yields one record per CDR3 protein. Among over 500,000 distinct CDR3 sequences listed, 20% to 25% were seen once. A further study also used this sample, focusing on T cells expressing NK-cell markers. In that study: The authors derived TCR beta repertoires from sorted CD3+CD56+NKG2C+, CD3+CD56+NKG2C- and CD3+CD56-NKG2C+ T cells. An anti-gamma-delta TCR antibody restricted sorting to alpha-beta TCR T cells in several experiments.

The TCR sequence derives from a woman under 30 in good health. The chain couples TRBV20-1 to TRBJ1-5; the D is unclear. The sequenced sample consisted of CD4+ T cells sorted from blood. The DNA of the CDR3 is TGCAGTGCTAGCCCCGCGATTGGTCGAGGCAATCAGCCCCAGCATTTT. It codes for CSASPAIGRGNQPQHF.